The 25 T cell receptor beta chains reported below all come from one sample, sequenced in a study of beta chain features in type 1 diabetes. The investigators reverse transcribed all of the isolated RNA, so they sequenced expressed TCRB transcripts. Sequencing was performed with immunoSEQ multiplex PCR; in TCRdb, only in-frame clones are kept and a portion is missing. The top ten clones hold under 0.45% of a sample with 150,000 or so clones, 48% of them seen once. The source material was Tregs from blood. Source of these receptors: a man between 18 and 29 years old in good health.

The chain has TRBV5-6 and TRBJ2-1; a possible D gene is TRBD2 (6 bases). V lost 4 bases, J lost 7 bases, and 18 bases lay in between. Germline values: CDR1 SGHDT, CDR2 YYEEEE. The CDR3 runs 15 residues. The CDR3 here is CASSTVGGMVNEQFF. The DNA for the CDR3 is TGTGCCAGCAGCACCGTCGGGGGAATGGTGAATGAGCAGTTCTTC.

The J gene is TRBJ1-1, the V gene TRBV7-2, with D maybe TRBD1 (6 bases). V was trimmed by 4 bases and J by 7 bases, leaving 10 bases between them. CDR1 and CDR2 from the germline V gene are SGHTA and FQGNSA. The CDR3 spans 12 residues. The CDR3 DNA follows: TGTGCCAGCAGCTCGAACAGGGTTGAAGCTTTCTTT. Translating it yields CASSSNRVEAFF.

The J gene is TRBJ2-3, the V gene TRBV4-1; D might be TRBD2 (6 bases). Germline V gene sequence: CDR1 MGHRA, CDR2 YSYEKL. CDR3 length equals 18 residues. With 2 bases removed from V and 0 bases from J, the gap between germline ends came to 18 bases. This CDR3 reads CASSQFPGRTTSTDTQYF. CDR3 in DNA: TGCGCCAGCAGCCAATTTCCTGGACGGACTACTAGCACAGATACGCAGTATTTT.

The chain links TRBV29-1 to TRBJ2-3, with TRBD1 identical over 7 bases. Germline V lookup: CDR1 SQVTM, CDR2 ANQGSEA. Trimming removed 4 bases from V and 3 bases from J; junction bases left unmatched: 4. CDR3 length: 13 residues. CDR3 protein: CSVGRGSTDTQYF. CDR3 nucleotide sequence: TGCAGCGTTGGCAGGGGGTCTACAGATACGCAGTATTTT.

This chain links TRBV6-5 with TRBJ1-2, with D hard to call. Germline CDR1 and CDR2: MNHEY and SVGAGI. The CDR3 covers 14 residues. V shed 0 bases and J shed 8 bases, with 13 bases lying between them. For the CDR3, the DNA is TGTGCCAGCAGTTACTCGTGGAGGCCCGGGGGCTACACCTTC. Its protein is CASSYSWRPGGYTF.

This chain joins TRBV15 and TRBJ1-5; 10 bases are a match to TRBD1. The trim removed 1 base at V and 3 bases at J, leaving 3 bases unmatched. This CDR3 region has 16 residues. Germline V lookup: CDR1 LNHNV, CDR2 YYDKDF (reference sequence). The DNA of the CDR3 is TGTGCCACCAGCAGAGCGGGACAGGGGAACAATCAGCCCCAGCATTTT. Amino acid sequence: CATSRAGQGNNQPQHF.

This chain connects TRBV7-6 to TRBJ1-3; D is ambiguous. The CDR3 length is 14 residues. V was pared by 3 bases and J by 1 base, with 7 bases between. Germline values: CDR1 SGHVS, CDR2 FNYEAQ. CDR3 coding DNA: TGTGCCAGCAGCTTGGGAGGGTCTGGAAACACCATATATTTT. Encoded protein: CASSLGGSGNTIYF.

The chain couples TRBV2 to TRBJ1-4; no reliable D call. Per germline, CDR1 SNHLY and CDR2 FYNNEI. Trimming took off 3 bases at V and 8 bases at J, with 19 bases between the two ends. The CDR3 runs to 16 residues. The CDR3 spells CASSDLPGSLGEKLFF. The CDR3 region has the DNA TGTGCCAGCAGTGATTTACCTGGGAGCCTGGGGGAAAAACTGTTTTTT.

This clone has just one count. Compared with germline, one end of the junction differs, possibly owing to a read error. The chain carries TRBV19 and TRBJ2-6, with D maybe TRBD2 (6 bases). The CDR3 loop spans 16 amino acids. Germline-derived CDR1 and CDR2 are LNHDA and SQIVND (reference sequence). The CDR3 spells CASCIGGGAGANVLTF. The CDR3 DNA is TGTGCCAGTTGTATTGGAGGAGGGGCTGGGGCCAACGTCCTGACTTTC.

The V gene is TRBV5-1, the J gene TRBJ1-2; 9 bases are a match to TRBD1. Trimming cost V 4 bases and J 7 bases; bases outside gene matches: 5. There are 13 residues in the CDR3. CDR1 and CDR2 (germline): SGHRS, YFSETQ. In DNA form, the CDR3 reads TGCGCCAGCAGCGTACAGGGGGCCGGTGGCTACACCTTC. Protein sequence: CASSVQGAGGYTF.

This clone was counted a few times. The genes are TRBV10-3 and TRBJ2-2, with D maybe TRBD2 (6 bases). Germline V CDR1 and CDR2: ENHRY, SYGVKD. The V end lost 5 bases, the J end lost 4 bases, and 8 bases lay between the germline ends. This CDR3 has 13 residues. The CDR3 bases are TGTGCCATCAGTCCGGGACTCACCGGGGAGCTGTTTTTT. Translation gives CAISPGLTGELFF.

The chain is built from TRBV5-4 and TRBJ2-5; tentative D call: TRBD2 (6 bases). Gene TRBJ2-7 matches the end of the DNA better, so the J call may be wrong. The CDR3 loop spans 14 amino acids. Germline V gene data show CDR1 as SGHNT and CDR2 as YYREEE (reference sequence). The CDR3 DNA follows: TGTGCCAGCAGCTTCTCGCGGGACTCCTACGAGCAGTACTTC. Protein sequence: CASSFSRDSYEQYF.

V gene TRBV6-5 combines with J gene TRBJ1-6; 7 bases fit TRBD1. The trim removed 0 bases at V and 13 bases at J, leaving 12 bases unmatched. Germline CDR1 MNHEY, CDR2 SVGAGI. This CDR3 contains 16 residues. In nucleotides, the CDR3 is TGTGCCAGCAGTTACTCGAACGCAGGGGGGTTTTTCCCCCTCCACTTT. It translates to CASSYSNAGGFFPLHF.

The chain links TRBV5-6 to TRBJ2-7; possibly TRBD1 for D (6 bases). Trimming stripped 3 bases from V and 4 bases from J, with 11 bases between. CDR3 size: 13 residues. The germline V gene encodes CDR1 SGHDT and CDR2 YYEEEE. CDR3 loop: CASSWQGIYEQYF. CDR3 nucleotides: TGTGCCAGCAGCTGGCAGGGGATATACGAGCAGTACTTC.

The rearrangement uses TRBV5-4 and TRBJ2-2; tentative D call: TRBD2 (7 bases). The length of the CDR3 is 16 residues. Looked up from germline, CDR1 is SGHNT and CDR2 is YYREEE (reference sequence). V was trimmed by 1 base and J by 0 bases, leaving 10 bases between them. CDR3 sequence: CASSLRGGANTGELFF. CDR3 coding DNA: TGTGCCAGCAGCTTGAGAGGGGGGGCGAACACCGGGGAGCTGTTTTTT. Drawing the rest from reference TRBV5-4 and TRBJ2-2, the complete variable domain is ETGVTQSPTHLIKTRGQQVTLRCSSQSGHNTVSWYQQALGQGPQFIFQYYREEENGRGNFPPRFSGLQFPNYSSELNVNALELDDSALYLCASSLRGGANTGELFFGEGSRLTVL.

This clone was seen only a few times. The chain links TRBV4-3 to TRBJ2-2; possibly TRBD1 for D (6 bases). Germline assignment: CDR1 LGHNA and CDR2 YSLEER. The CDR3 runs 14 residues. Trimming took 2 bases from V and 5 from J, leaving 9 bases between them. The CDR3 loop is CASSQPTGTGELFF. The CDR3 DNA follows: TGCGCCAGCAGCCAACCGACAGGAACCGGGGAGCTGTTTTTT.

This clone was counted once. The chain is built from TRBV9 and TRBJ1-6, with 9 bases fitting TRBD1. CDR1 and CDR2 from the germline V gene are SGDLS and YYNGEE. The CDR3 has 15 residues. The J segment lost 7 bases and the V segment lost 4 bases, leaving 6 bases of the junction unmatched. In DNA, the CDR3 is TGTGCCAGCAGCCCCCAGGACAGGGGAAATTCACCCCTCCACTTT. Its translation: CASSPQDRGNSPLHF.

The V and J genes are TRBV7-9 and TRBJ2-2, with TRBD2 identical over 13 bases. CDR3 length: 16 amino acids. In germline, CDR1 is SEHNR, CDR2 FQNEAQ (reference sequence). Trimming took 2 bases from V and 6 from J; bases not matched to a gene: 3. CDR3 amino acids: CASSLILAGGAGELFF. For the CDR3, the DNA is TGTGCCAGCAGCTTAATACTAGCGGGAGGGGCCGGGGAGCTGTTTTTT.

In this sample, this clone turned up a few times. The J gene is TRBJ2-3, the V gene TRBV2, with D possibly being TRBD1 (6 bases). Germline V gene data show CDR1 as SNHLY and CDR2 as FYNNEI. The V gene lost 7 bases and the J gene lost 12 bases, with 20 bases spanning the gap. This CDR3 contains 13 residues. The CDR3: CASTQAPDRNQYF. CDR3 DNA: TGTGCCAGCACCCAGGCCCCGGACAGAAATCAGTATTTT.

The sample holds one count of this clone. This chain uses TRBV6-1 with TRBJ2-3; the match to TRBD2 covers 7 bases. Trimming removed 7 bases from V and 3 bases from J; junction bases left unmatched: 4. The CDR3 has 13 residues. Germline CDR1 is MNHNS and CDR2 is SASEGT. The CDR3 protein is CASKGRGTDTQYF. DNA for the CDR3: TGTGCCAGCAAAGGGCGGGGGACAGATACGCAGTATTTT.

V usage is TRBV11-2 and J usage is TRBJ2-3; 16 bases are a match to TRBD2. V lost 3 bases, J lost 2 bases, and 5 bases stayed unmatched. The CDR3 runs 18 residues. CDR1 and CDR2 from the germline V gene are SGHAT and FQNNGV. For the CDR3, the DNA is TGTGCCAGCAGCTTGGGACTAGCGGGGGGGCCAATCACAGATACGCAGTATTTT. Amino acids: CASSLGLAGGPITDTQYF. The whole variable domain, remainder taken from reference TRBV11-2 and TRBJ2-3, is EAGVAQSPRYKIIEKRQSVAFWCNPISGHATLYWYQQILGQGPKLLIQFQNNGVVDDSQLPKDRFSAERLKGVDSTLKIQPAKLEDSAVYLCASSLGLAGGPITDTQYFGPGTRLTVL.

This chain joins TRBV6-6 and TRBJ2-3; 10 bases agree with TRBD2. CDR1 is MNHNY and CDR2 is SVGAGI in the germline V gene (reference sequence). With 10 bases clipped from V and 3 bases from J, the junction kept 7 bases outside the gene matches. This CDR3 region has 14 residues. DNA for the CDR3: TGTGCCAACGAAGCGGGAGGGTGGACAGATACGCAGTATTTT. As protein: CANEAGGWTDTQYF.

The chain combines TRBV5-1 with TRBJ2-7, with D uncertain. This CDR3 comprises 16 residues. CDR1 and CDR2 from the germline V gene are SGHRS and YFSETQ. V lost 0 bases and J 4 bases, leaving 17 bases between the germline ends. Here the CDR3 DNA reads TGCGCCAGCAGCTTGGATATGGGCAGGCTTGAATACGAGCAGTACTTC. Its protein is CASSLDMGRLEYEQYF.

Only a few counts were recorded for this clone. This chain links TRBV5-1 with TRBJ1-1; 7 nucleotides align to TRBD1. This CDR3 comprises 15 residues. J was trimmed by 1 base and V by 4 bases; bases with no gene match: 7. Germline V gene lookup returns CDR1 SGHRS and CDR2 YFSETQ. The CDR3, as DNA: TGCGCCAGCAGCCGGGAAAACAGGGGGAACACTGAAGCTTTCTTT. Residues: CASSRENRGNTEAFF.

Only a few counts were recorded for this clone. CDR3 sequence (DNA): TGTGCCAGCAGTTCGGACAGGCCTAACACTGAAGCTTTCTTT. This sequence encodes CASSSDRPNTEAFF. The V call is TRBV27, the J call TRBJ1-1, with 7 bases lining up with TRBD1. The CDR3 runs 14 residues. V was pared by 4 bases and J by 2 bases, with 4 bases of the junction left unmatched. Germline CDR1 is MNHEY and CDR2 is SMNVEV (reference sequence).